This entry features one TCR beta chain sequence. Only in-frame clones appear in the TCRdb table, and some are missing; sequencing was by immunoSEQ multiplex PCR. This sample carries some 140,000 clones, around 73% of them seen once, and the ten largest clones take about a tenth. Germline-derived CDR1 and CDR2 are SEHNR and FQNEAQ (reference sequence). Trimming removed 4 bases from V and 3 bases from J, with 10 bases in between. The CDR3 loop spans 14 amino acids. The sample originates from a study of blood T cell repertoires in COVID-19. Across the whole study: Sites across the United States, Italy and Spain contributed samples from acute and convalescent COVID-19. T cells, B-cell-depleted T cells, or PBMCs provided the cDNA or gDNA that served as material.

The sequenced material came from peripheral blood. The V call is TRBV7-9, the J call TRBJ1-3; the D gene is possibly TRBD1 (6 bases). This sequence was found in a man in his 60s who had recovered from COVID-19. In DNA, the CDR3 is TGTGCCAGCAGCTCAACAGGGCTTGGAAACACCATATATTTT. Translated: CASSSTGLGNTIYF.